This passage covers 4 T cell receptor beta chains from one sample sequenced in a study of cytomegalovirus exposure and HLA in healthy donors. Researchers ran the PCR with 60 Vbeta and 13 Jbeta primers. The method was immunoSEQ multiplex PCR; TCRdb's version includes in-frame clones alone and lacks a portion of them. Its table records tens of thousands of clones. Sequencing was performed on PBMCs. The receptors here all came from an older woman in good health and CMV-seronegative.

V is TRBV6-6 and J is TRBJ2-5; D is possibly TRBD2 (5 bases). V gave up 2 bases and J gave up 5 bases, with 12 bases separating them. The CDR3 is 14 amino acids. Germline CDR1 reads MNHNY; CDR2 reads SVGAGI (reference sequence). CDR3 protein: CASSYVVGEETQYF. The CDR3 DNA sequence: TGTGCCAGCAGTTACGTGGTGGGAGAGGAGACCCAGTACTTC.

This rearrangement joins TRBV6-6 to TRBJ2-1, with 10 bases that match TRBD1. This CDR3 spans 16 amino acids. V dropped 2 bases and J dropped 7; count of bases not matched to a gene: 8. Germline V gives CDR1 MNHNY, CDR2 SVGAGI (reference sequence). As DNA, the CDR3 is TGTGCCAGCAGTTACCTTTTCGGGACAGGGGAGAATGAGCAGTTCTTC. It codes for CASSYLFGTGENEQFF.

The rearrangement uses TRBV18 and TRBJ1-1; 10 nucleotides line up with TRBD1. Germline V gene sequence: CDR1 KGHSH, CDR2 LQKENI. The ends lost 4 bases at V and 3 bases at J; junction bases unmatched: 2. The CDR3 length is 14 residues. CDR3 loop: CASSLTGGHTEAFF. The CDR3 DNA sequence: TGTGCCAGCTCACTGACAGGGGGCCACACTGAAGCTTTCTTT.

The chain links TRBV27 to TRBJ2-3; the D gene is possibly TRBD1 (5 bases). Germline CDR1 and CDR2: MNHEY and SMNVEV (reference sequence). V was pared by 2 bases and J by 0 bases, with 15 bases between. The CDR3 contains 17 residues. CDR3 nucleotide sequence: TGTGCCAGCAGTTTAAGGCCCAGGGTCCTTAGCACAGATACGCAGTATTTT. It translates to CASSLRPRVLSTDTQYF.